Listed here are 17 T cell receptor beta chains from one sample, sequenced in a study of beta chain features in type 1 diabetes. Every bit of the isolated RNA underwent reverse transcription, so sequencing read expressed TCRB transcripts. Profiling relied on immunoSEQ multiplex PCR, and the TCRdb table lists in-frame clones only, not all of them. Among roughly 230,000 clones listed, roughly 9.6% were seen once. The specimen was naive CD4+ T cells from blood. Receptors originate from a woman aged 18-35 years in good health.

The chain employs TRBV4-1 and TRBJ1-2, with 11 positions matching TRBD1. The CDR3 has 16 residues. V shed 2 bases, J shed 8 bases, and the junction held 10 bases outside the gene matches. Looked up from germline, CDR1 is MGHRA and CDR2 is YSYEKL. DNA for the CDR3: TGCGCCAGCAGCCAACCTCGCGTGGGACAGGGGGGCGGCTACACCTTC. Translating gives CASSQPRVGQGGGYTF.

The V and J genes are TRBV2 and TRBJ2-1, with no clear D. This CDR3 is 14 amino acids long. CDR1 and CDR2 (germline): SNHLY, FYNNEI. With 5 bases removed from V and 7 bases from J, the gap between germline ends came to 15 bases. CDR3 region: CASSSDWVGNEQFF. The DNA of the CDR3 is TGTGCCAGCAGTTCCGACTGGGTCGGGAATGAGCAGTTCTTC.

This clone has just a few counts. CDR3 sequence: CASSLDRGGGYTF. The CDR3 DNA reads TGTGCCAGCAGCTTGGACAGGGGAGGTGGCTACACCTTC. The rearrangement uses TRBV5-6 and TRBJ1-2; 7 positions match TRBD1. The CDR3 consists of 13 residues. The germline V gene encodes CDR1 SGHDT and CDR2 YYEEEE. Trimming took 0 bases from V and 7 from J; bases not matched to a gene: 3.

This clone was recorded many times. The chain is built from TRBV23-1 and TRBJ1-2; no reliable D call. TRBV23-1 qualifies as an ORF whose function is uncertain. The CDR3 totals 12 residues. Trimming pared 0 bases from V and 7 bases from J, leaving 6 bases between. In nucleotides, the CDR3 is TGCGCCAGCAGTCAATCGTCTTGTGGCTACACCTTC. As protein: CASSQSSCGYTF.

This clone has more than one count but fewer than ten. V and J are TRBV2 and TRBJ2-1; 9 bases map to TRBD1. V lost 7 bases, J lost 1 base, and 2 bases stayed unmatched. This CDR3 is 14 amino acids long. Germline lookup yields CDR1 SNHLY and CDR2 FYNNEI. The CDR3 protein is CASTGQGSYNEQFF. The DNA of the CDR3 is TGTGCCAGCACCGGACAGGGGTCCTACAATGAGCAGTTCTTC.

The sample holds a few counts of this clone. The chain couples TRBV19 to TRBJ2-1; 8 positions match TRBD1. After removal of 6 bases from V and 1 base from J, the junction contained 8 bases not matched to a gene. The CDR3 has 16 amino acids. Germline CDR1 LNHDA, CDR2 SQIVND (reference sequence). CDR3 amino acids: CASSPWTGFSYNEQFF. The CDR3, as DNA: TGTGCCAGTAGCCCCTGGACAGGGTTTTCCTACAATGAGCAGTTCTTC.

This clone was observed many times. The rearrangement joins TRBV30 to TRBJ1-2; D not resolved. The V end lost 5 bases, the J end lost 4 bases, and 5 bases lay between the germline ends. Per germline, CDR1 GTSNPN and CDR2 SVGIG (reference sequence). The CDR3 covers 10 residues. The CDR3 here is CAWGSYGYTF. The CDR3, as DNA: TGTGCCTGGGGGAGCTATGGCTACACCTTC.

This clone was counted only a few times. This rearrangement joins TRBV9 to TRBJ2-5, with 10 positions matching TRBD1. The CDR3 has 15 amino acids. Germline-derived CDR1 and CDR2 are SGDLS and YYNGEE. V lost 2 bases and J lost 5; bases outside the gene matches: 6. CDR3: CASSVGTGVVETQYF. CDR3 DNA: TGTGCCAGCAGCGTCGGGACAGGGGTAGTTGAGACCCAGTACTTC.

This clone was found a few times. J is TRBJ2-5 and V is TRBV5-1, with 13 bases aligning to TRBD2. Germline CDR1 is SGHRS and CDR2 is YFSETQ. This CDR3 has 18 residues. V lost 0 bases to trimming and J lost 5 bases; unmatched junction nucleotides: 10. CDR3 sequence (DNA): TGCGCCAGCAGCTTGGGACTAGCGGGAGGTGACTCGAGGGAGACCCAGTACTTC. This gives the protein CASSLGLAGGDSRETQYF. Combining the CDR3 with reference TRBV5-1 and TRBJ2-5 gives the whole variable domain KAGVTQTPRYLIKTRGQQVTLSCSPISGHRSVSWYQQTPGQGLQFLFEYFSETQRNKGNFPGRFSGRQFSNSRSEMNVSTLELGDSALYLCASSLGLAGGDSRETQYFGPGTRLLVL.

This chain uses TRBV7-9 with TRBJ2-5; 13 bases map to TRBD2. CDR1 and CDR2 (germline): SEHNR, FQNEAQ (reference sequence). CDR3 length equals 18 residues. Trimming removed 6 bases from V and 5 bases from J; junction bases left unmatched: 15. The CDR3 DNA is TGTGCCAGCAGTAACGCCGGGACTAGCGGGGTTAGTTGGGAGACCCAGTACTTC. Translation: CASSNAGTSGVSWETQYF.

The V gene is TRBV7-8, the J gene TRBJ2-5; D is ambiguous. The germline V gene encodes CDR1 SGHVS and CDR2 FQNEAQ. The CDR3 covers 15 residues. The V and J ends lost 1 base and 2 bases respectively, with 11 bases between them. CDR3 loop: CASSLGRAGQETQYF. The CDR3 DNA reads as TGTGCCAGCAGCTTAGGGCGCGCAGGACAAGAGACCCAGTACTTC.

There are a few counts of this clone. For the CDR3, the DNA is TGCGCCAGCAGCCAAGAGGGGGCATTGGGCTACACCTTC. Its translation is CASSQEGALGYTF. The chain has TRBV4-1 and TRBJ1-2, with D perhaps matching TRBD1 (6 bases). The CDR3 contains 13 residues. Trimming removed 0 bases from V and 8 bases from J, with 10 bases in between. CDR1 is MGHRA and CDR2 is YSYEKL in the germline V gene.

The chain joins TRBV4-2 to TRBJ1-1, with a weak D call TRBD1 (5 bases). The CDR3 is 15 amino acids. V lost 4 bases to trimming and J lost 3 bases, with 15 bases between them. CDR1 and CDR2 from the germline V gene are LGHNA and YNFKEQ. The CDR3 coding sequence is TGTGCCAGCAGCCCCAGTGGGGCTGGGGACACTGAAGCTTTCTTT. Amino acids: CASSPSGAGDTEAFF.

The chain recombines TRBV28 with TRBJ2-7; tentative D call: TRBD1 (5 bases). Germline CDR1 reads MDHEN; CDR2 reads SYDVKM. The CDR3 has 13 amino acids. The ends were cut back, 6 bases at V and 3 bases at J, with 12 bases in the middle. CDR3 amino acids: CASRWGRDYEQYF. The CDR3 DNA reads TGTGCCAGCAGGTGGGGCAGGGACTACGAGCAGTACTTC.

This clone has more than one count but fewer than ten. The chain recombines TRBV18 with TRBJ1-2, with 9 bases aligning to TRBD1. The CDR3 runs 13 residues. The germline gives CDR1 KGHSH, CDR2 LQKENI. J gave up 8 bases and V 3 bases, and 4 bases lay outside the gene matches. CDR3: CASSPRDRAGYTF. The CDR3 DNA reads TGTGCCAGCTCACCTCGGGACAGGGCGGGCTACACCTTC. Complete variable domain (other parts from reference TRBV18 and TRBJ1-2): NAGVMQNPRHLVRRRGQEARLRCSPMKGHSHVYWYRQLPEEGLKFMVYLQKENIIDESGMPKERFSAEFPKEGPSILRIQQVVRGDSAAYFCASSPRDRAGYTFGSGTRLTVV.

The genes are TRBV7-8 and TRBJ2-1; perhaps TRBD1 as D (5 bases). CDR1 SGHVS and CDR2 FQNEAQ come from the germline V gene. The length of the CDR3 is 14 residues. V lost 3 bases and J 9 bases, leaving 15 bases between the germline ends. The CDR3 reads CASSFKGSEPEQFF. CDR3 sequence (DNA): TGTGCCAGCAGCTTTAAGGGGTCCGAGCCTGAGCAGTTCTTC. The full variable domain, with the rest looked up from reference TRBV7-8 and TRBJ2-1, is GAGVSQSPRYKVAKRGQDVALRCDPISGHVSLFWYQQALGQGPEFLTYFQNEAQLDKSGLPSDRFFAERPEGSVSTLKIQRTQQEDSAVYLCASSFKGSEPEQFFGPGTRLTVL.

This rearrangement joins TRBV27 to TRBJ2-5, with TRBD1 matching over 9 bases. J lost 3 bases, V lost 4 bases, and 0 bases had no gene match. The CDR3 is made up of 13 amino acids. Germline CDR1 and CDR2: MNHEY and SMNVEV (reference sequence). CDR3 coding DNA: TGTGCCAGCAGTTGGGACAGGGAAGAGACCCAGTACTTC. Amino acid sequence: CASSWDREETQYF.